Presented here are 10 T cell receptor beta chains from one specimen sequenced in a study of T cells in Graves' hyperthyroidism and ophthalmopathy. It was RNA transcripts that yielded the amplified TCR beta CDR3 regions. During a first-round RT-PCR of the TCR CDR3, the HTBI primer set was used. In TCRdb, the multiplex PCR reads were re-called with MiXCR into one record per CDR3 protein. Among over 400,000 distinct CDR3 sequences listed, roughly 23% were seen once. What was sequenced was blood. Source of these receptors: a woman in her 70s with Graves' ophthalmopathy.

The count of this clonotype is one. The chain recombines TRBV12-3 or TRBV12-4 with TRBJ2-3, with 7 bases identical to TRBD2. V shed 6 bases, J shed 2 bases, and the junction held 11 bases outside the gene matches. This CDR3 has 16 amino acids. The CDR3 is CASSLMGRDYTDTQYF. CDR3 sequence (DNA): TGTGCCAGCAGCCTCATGGGGCGGGACTACACAGATACGCAGTATTTT.

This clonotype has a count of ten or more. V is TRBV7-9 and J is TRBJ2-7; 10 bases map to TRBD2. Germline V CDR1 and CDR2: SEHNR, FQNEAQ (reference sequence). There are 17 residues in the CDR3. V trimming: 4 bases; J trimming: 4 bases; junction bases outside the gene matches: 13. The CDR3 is CASSSAGAGGPLYEQYF. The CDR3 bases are TGTGCCAGCAGCTCAGCAGGAGCGGGAGGGCCGTTGTACGAGCAGTACTTC.

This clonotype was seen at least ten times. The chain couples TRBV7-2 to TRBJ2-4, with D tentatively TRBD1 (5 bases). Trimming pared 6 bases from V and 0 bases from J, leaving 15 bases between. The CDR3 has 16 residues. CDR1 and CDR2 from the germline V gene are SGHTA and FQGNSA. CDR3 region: CASRYTGDGAKNIQYF. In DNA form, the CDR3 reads TGTGCCAGCAGATATACAGGTGATGGAGCCAAAAACATTCAGTACTTC.

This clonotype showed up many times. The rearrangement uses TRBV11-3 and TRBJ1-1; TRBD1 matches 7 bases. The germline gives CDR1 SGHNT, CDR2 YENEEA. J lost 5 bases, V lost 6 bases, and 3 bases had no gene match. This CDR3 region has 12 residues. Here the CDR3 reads CASSTRGTEAFF. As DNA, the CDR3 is TGTGCCAGCAGTACCAGGGGGACTGAAGCTTTCTTT.

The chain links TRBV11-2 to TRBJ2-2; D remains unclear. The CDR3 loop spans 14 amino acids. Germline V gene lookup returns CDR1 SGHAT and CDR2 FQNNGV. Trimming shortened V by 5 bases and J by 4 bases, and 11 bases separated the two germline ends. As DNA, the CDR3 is TGTGCCAGCAGCCCCCGCGGCGCCACCGGGGAGCTGTTTTTT. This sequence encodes CASSPRGATGELFF.

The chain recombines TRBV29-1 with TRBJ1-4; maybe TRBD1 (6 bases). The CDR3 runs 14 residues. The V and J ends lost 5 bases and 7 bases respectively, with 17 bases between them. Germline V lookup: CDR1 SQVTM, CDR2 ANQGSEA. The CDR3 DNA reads TGCAGCGTTCGGGCGCAGGGGTTTAGTGAAAAACTGTTTTTT. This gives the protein CSVRAQGFSEKLFF.

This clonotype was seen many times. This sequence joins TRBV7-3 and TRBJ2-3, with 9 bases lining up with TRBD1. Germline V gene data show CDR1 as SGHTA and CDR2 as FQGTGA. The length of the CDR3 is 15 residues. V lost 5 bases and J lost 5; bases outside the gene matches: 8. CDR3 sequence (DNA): TGTGCCAGCAGCCCAGGACAGGGGCAGGTAGATACGCAGTATTTT. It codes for CASSPGQGQVDTQYF.

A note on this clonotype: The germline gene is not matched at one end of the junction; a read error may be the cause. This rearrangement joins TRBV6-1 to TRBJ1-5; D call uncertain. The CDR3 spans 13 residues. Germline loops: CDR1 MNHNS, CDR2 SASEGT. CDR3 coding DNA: TGTGCCAGCAGTGCCACTAGCAATCGGCCCCAGCATTTT. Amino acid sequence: CASSATSNRPQHF.

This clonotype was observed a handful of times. The CDR3 DNA reads TGTGCCAGCAGTTACCGTGGACAGAGTAACACTGAAGCTTTCTTT. Translation: CASSYRGQSNTEAFF. This chain uses TRBV2 with TRBJ1-1, with a weak D call TRBD1 (6 bases). The CDR3 length is 15 residues. Germline V lookup: CDR1 SNHLY, CDR2 FYNNEI. Trimming removed 5 bases at V and 2 bases at J, with 15 bases between.

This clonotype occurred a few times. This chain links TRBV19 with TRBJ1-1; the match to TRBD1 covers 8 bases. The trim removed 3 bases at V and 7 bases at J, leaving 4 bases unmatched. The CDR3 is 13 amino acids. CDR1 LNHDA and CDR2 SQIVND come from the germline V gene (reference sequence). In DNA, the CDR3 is TGTGCCAGTAGTATGGGACAGGCCTTTGAAGCTTTCTTT. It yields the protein CASSMGQAFEAFF.